The present entry profiles one TCR beta chain with its context. The data were taken from a study of T cell responses to AZD1222 COVID-19 vaccine. Sequencing was performed with immunoSEQ multiplex PCR; in TCRdb, only in-frame clones are kept and a portion is missing. The sample records about 150,000 clones, roughly 92% being singletons. This CDR3 is built from 16 residues. The germline V gene has CDR1 MGHDK and CDR2 SYGVNS. V lost 1 base, J lost 7 bases, and 20 bases lay in between. The receptor was isolated from an adult in good health. The chain uses TRBV25-1 and TRBJ2-7; D is perhaps TRBD1 or TRBD2 (6 bases each). The sequencing used peripheral blood, collected on day 0 of AZD1222 vaccination. The CDR3 is CASSESGRGARSEQYF. The DNA for the CDR3 is TGTGCCAGCAGTGAATCGGGTAGGGGGGCAAGATCAGAGCAGTACTTC.